The rows below give T cell receptor beta chains drawn from one sample of a study of shared clonotypes between healthy human individuals. Profiling relied on immunoSEQ multiplex PCR, and the TCRdb table lists in-frame clones only, not all of them. The data hold about 1,900,000 clones, with roughly 94% observed a single time. The source material was naive CD8+ T cells sorted from blood. The source is a man aged 18-30 years in good health. The CDR3 runs from the conserved cysteine through the conserved F or W. A D gene is named only where the DNA matches it firmly. Not every row has a clone size; where given, it reads once, few, many or a size class.

CDR3aa: CASSQTGYGYTF; CDR3nt: TGCGCCAGCAGCCAGACAGGGTATGGCTACACCTTC; j_gene: TRBJ1-2; d_gene: TRBD1; v_gene: TRBV4-1; abundance: few
CDR3aa: CASSSLSYNEQFF; CDR3nt: TGTGCCAGCAGTTCCCTCTCTTACAATGAGCAGTTCTTC; j_gene: TRBJ2-1; d_gene: NA; v_gene: TRBV27; abundance: NA
CDR3aa: CASSPTAEAYEQYF; CDR3nt: TGTGCCAGCAGTCCTACGGCCGAAGCCTACGAGCAGTACTTC; j_gene: TRBJ2-7; d_gene: NA; v_gene: TRBV28; abundance: NA
CDR3aa: CASSGTGTGDTEAFF; CDR3nt: TGTGCCAGTAGTGGCACCGGGACAGGGGACACTGAAGCTTTCTTT; j_gene: TRBJ1-1; d_gene: TRBD1; v_gene: TRBV19; abundance: NA
CDR3aa: CASSAYDTNQETQYF; CDR3nt: TGTGCCAGCAGCGCCTACGACACCAACCAAGAGACCCAGTACTTC; j_gene: TRBJ2-5; d_gene: NA; v_gene: TRBV9; abundance: NA
CDR3aa: CASRDRGMEDTQYF; CDR3nt: TGCGCCAGCCGGGACAGGGGGATGGAAGATACGCAGTATTTT; j_gene: TRBJ2-3; d_gene: TRBD1; v_gene: TRBV5-1; abundance: NA
CDR3aa: CASSPGGDSEQFF; CDR3nt: TGTGCCAGCAGCCCAGGGGGGGACAGTGAGCAGTTCTTC; j_gene: TRBJ2-1; d_gene: NA; v_gene: TRBV11-2; abundance: NA
CDR3aa: CASSYMASGYNEQFF; CDR3nt: TGTGCCAGCAGTTACATGGCTAGCGGCTACAATGAGCAGTTCTTC; j_gene: TRBJ2-1; d_gene: TRBD2; v_gene: TRBV6-5; abundance: NA
CDR3aa: CASSLGESGELFF; CDR3nt: TGTGCTAGCAGCTTGGGGGAATCCGGGGAGCTGTTTTTT; j_gene: TRBJ2-2; d_gene: NA; v_gene: TRBV7-7; abundance: NA
CDR3aa: CATSRGMSTDEQFF; CDR3nt: TGTGCCACCAGCAGAGGAATGTCTACGGATGAGCAGTTCTTC; j_gene: TRBJ2-1; d_gene: NA; v_gene: TRBV15; abundance: NA
CDR3aa: CASTPQESSPLHF; CDR3nt: TGTGCCAGCACCCCTCAGGAGTCTTCACCCCTCCACTTT; j_gene: TRBJ1-6; d_gene: NA; v_gene: TRBV6-5; abundance: NA
CDR3aa: CASSPSLAGGPSNEQFF; CDR3nt: TGTGCCAGCAGCCCTTCTTTAGCGGGAGGGCCTAGTAATGAGCAGTTCTTC; j_gene: TRBJ2-1; d_gene: TRBD2; v_gene: TRBV7-9; abundance: NA
CDR3aa: CASSPVGPYEQYF; CDR3nt: TGTGCCAGCAGTCCTGTCGGTCCCTACGAGCAGTACTTC; j_gene: TRBJ2-7; d_gene: NA; v_gene: TRBV27; abundance: NA
CDR3aa: CASSLKGLGEKLFF; CDR3nt: TGCGCCAGCAGCTTAAAGGGCTTGGGGGAAAAACTGTTTTTT; j_gene: TRBJ1-4; d_gene: NA; v_gene: TRBV5-1; abundance: NA
CDR3aa: CASSLGPFNGYTF; CDR3nt: TGCGCCAGCAGCTTGGGCCCTTTTAATGGCTACACCTTC; j_gene: TRBJ1-2; d_gene: NA; v_gene: TRBV5-1; abundance: NA
CDR3aa: CASSLEVAGHYEQYF; CDR3nt: TGTGCCAGCAGCTTAGAGGTAGCGGGCCACTACGAGCAGTACTTC; j_gene: TRBJ2-7; d_gene: TRBD2; v_gene: TRBV13; abundance: NA
CDR3aa: CASSYGAGGNTIYF; CDR3nt: TGTGCCAGCAGTTACGGGGCAGGTGGAAACACCATATATTTT; j_gene: TRBJ1-3; d_gene: NA; v_gene: TRBV6-5; abundance: once
CDR3aa: CASSPRLAGADEQYF; CDR3nt: TGTGCCAGCAGCCCCAGACTAGCGGGGGCGGACGAGCAGTACTTC; j_gene: TRBJ2-7; d_gene: TRBD2; v_gene: TRBV7-9; abundance: NA
CDR3aa: CAWEGTNEQFF; CDR3nt: TGTGCCTGGGAGGGGACGAATGAGCAGTTCTTC; j_gene: TRBJ2-1; d_gene: NA; v_gene: TRBV30; abundance: NA
CDR3aa: CASSAIWGTEAFF; CDR3nt: TGTGCCAGCAGCGCCATCTGGGGGACTGAAGCTTTCTTT; j_gene: TRBJ1-1; d_gene: NA; v_gene: TRBV9; abundance: NA
CDR3aa: CASSLTPGQGAVYGYTF; CDR3nt: TGTGCCAGCAGCTTGACCCCGGGGCAGGGGGCGGTTTATGGCTACACCTTC; j_gene: TRBJ1-2; d_gene: TRBD1; v_gene: TRBV5-6; abundance: NA
CDR3aa: CASSQGFQGTYEQYF; CDR3nt: TGCGCCAGCAGCCAAGGGTTTCAGGGTACCTACGAGCAGTACTTC; j_gene: TRBJ2-7; d_gene: NA; v_gene: TRBV4-1; abundance: NA
CDR3aa: CASSPHSRTEDEQYF; CDR3nt: TGTGCCAGCAGCCCCCACTCCAGGACAGAGGACGAGCAGTACTTC; j_gene: TRBJ2-7; d_gene: NA; v_gene: TRBV5-5; abundance: NA
CDR3aa: CASSLSGQVYSNQPQHF; CDR3nt: TGTGCCAGCAGCTTATCCGGACAGGTTTATAGCAATCAGCCCCAGCATTTT; j_gene: TRBJ1-5; d_gene: TRBD1; v_gene: TRBV7-2; abundance: NA
CDR3aa: CASSGEHYEQYF; CDR3nt: TGCGCCAGCTCCGGGGAGCACTACGAGCAGTACTTC; j_gene: TRBJ2-7; d_gene: NA; v_gene: TRBV5-1; abundance: NA
CDR3aa: CASSGRESYEQYF; CDR3nt: TGTGCCAGCAGCGGGCGGGAGAGTTACGAGCAGTACTTC; j_gene: TRBJ2-7; d_gene: TRBD2; v_gene: TRBV7-6; abundance: NA
CDR3aa: CASSQVGGYEQYF; CDR3nt: TGCGCCAGCAGCCAAGTCGGGGGGTACGAGCAGTACTTC; j_gene: TRBJ2-7; d_gene: TRBD2; v_gene: TRBV4-1; abundance: NA